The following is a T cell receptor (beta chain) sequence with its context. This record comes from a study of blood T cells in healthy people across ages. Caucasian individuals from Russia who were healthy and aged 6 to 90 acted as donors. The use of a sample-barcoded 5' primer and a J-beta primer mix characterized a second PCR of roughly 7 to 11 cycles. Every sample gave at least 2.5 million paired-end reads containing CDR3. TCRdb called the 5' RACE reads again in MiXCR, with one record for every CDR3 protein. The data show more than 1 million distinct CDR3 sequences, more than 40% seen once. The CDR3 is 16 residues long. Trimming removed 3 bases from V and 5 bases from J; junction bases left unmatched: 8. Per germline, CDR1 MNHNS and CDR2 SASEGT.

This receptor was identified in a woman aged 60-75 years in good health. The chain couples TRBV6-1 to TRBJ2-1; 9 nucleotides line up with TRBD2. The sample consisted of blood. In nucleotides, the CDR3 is TGTGCCAGCAGTGATCCGGGACTAGCTGGCCACAATGAGCAGTTCTTC. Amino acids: CASSDPGLAGHNEQFF.